The 14 T cell receptor beta chains reported below all come from one sample, sequenced in a study of T cell responses to AZD1222 COVID-19 vaccine. The table came from immunoSEQ multiplex PCR; TCRdb's copy has only in-frame clones and leaves some out. The sample lists roughly 100,000 clones, 90% to 95% occurring once. Source: peripheral blood, taken on day 0 of AZD1222 vaccination. All receptors derive from an adult in good health.

The V call is TRBV10-2, the J call TRBJ1-1; D call uncertain. Germline V gene lookup returns CDR1 WSHSY and CDR2 SAAADI. The CDR3 has 13 residues. V gave up 2 bases and J gave up 2 bases, with 6 bases separating them. In nucleotides, the CDR3 is TGCGCCAGCAGTGAGGTTACAAACACTGAAGCTTTCTTT. This codes for CASSEVTNTEAFF.

The genes are TRBV29-1 and TRBJ2-1, with TRBD1 matching 7 bases. J gave up 5 bases and V 8 bases, and 15 bases lay outside the gene matches. Germline V gene sequence: CDR1 SQVTM, CDR2 ANQGSEA. The CDR3 length is 15 residues. Here the CDR3 DNA reads TGCAGCACCGCCTCCGGGACAGTTTTTAACAATGAGCAGTTCTTC. Translation: CSTASGTVFNNEQFF.

In this sample, this clone turned up a few times. Other nucleotide sequences in the sample specify the same CDR3. The chain couples TRBV6-5 to TRBJ2-7, with D possibly TRBD2 on 5 matching bases. The CDR3 length is 12 residues. V lost 10 bases and J lost 2, with 12 bases in between. Germline CDR1 is MNHEY and CDR2 is SVGAGI. This chain's CDR3 is CATLRAPYEQYF. CDR3 DNA: TGTGCCACCTTGAGGGCGCCCTACGAGCAGTACTTC.

This rearrangement joins TRBV12-5 to TRBJ2-5, with 8 positions matching TRBD1. The CDR3 covers 16 residues. Germline CDR1 reads LGHNT; CDR2 reads FRNRAP. V trimming: 7 bases; J trimming: 2 bases; junction bases outside the gene matches: 12. The CDR3: CASALSGTGIQETQYF. CDR3 nucleotides: TGTGCTAGTGCCCTGTCCGGGACAGGTATTCAAGAGACCCAGTACTTC. Combining the CDR3 with reference TRBV12-5 and TRBJ2-5 gives the whole variable domain DARVTQTPRHKVTEMGQEVTMRCQPILGHNTVFWYRQTMMQGLELLAYFRNRAPLDDSGMPKDRFSAEMPDATLATLKIQPSEPRDSAVYFCASALSGTGIQETQYFGPGTRLLVL.

This CDR3 reads CASSMNGASQGAFF. In nucleotides, the CDR3 is TGTGCCAGTAGTATGAACGGGGCTAGTCAGGGAGCTTTCTTT. V usage is TRBV19 and J usage is TRBJ1-1, with D possibly matching TRBD1 (5 bases). V lost 3 bases to trimming and J lost 10 bases, with 18 bases between them. The germline gives CDR1 LNHDA, CDR2 SQIVND (reference sequence). CDR3 size: 14 residues.

V usage is TRBV28 and J usage is TRBJ2-5, with 8 bases lining up with TRBD2. The J segment lost 7 bases and the V segment lost 6 bases, leaving 7 bases of the junction unmatched. The V gene's germline CDR1 is MDHEN and CDR2 SYDVKM. This CDR3 contains 13 residues. CDR3 coding DNA: TGTGCCAGCAGACGGTCCGGGGGGGTGACCCAGTACTTC. Translated, it gives CASRRSGGVTQYF.

The chain employs TRBV12-3 or TRBV12-4 and TRBJ2-2; no reliable D call. Trimming cost V 6 bases and J 6 bases, with 11 bases left between them. CDR3 size: 13 residues. CDR3 residues: CASSDTFAGELFF. Here the CDR3 DNA reads TGTGCCAGCAGCGACACTTTTGCCGGGGAGCTGTTTTTT.

The sample holds one count of this clone. This chain joins TRBV20-1 and TRBJ1-4, with D hard to call. Germline V lookup: CDR1 DFQATT, CDR2 SNEGSKA (reference sequence). The CDR3 extends over 11 amino acids. V was trimmed by 4 bases and J by 8 bases, leaving 8 bases between them. CDR3 sequence reads: CSANVLEKLFF. The CDR3 DNA follows: TGCAGTGCTAACGTTCTAGAAAAACTGTTTTTT.

The V gene is TRBV11-3, the J gene TRBJ2-6; 11 bases are a match to TRBD1. Trimming cost V 5 bases and J 3 bases; bases outside gene matches: 3. The germline CDR1 and CDR2 sequences are SGHNT and YENEEA. This CDR3 is built from 16 residues. The CDR3 nucleotides read TGTGCCAGCAGCCAGGACAGGGGGCTTGGGGCCAACGTCCTGACTTTC. This codes for CASSQDRGLGANVLTF.

V and J are TRBV6-2 or TRBV6-3 and TRBJ1-2; no clear D gene. This CDR3 spans 17 amino acids. Trimming removed 6 bases at V and 4 bases at J, with 24 bases between. CDR1 and CDR2 from the germline V gene are MNHEY and SVGEGT. The CDR3 protein is CASSPSAYKAPGYGYTF. The CDR3 nucleotides read TGTGCCAGCAGCCCATCCGCTTACAAGGCCCCTGGCTATGGCTACACCTTC.

The rearrangement uses TRBV10-3 and TRBJ1-2; D unresolved. Germline CDR1 is ENHRY and CDR2 is SYGVKD. V lost 2 bases to trimming and J lost 2 bases, with 6 bases between them. CDR3 length: 13 residues. The CDR3 loop is CAISEGTNYGYTF. CDR3 coding DNA: TGTGCCATCAGTGAGGGAACAAACTATGGCTACACCTTC.

This chain links TRBV27 with TRBJ1-2; TRBD1 might be the D (5 bases). The ends were cut back, 4 bases at V and 8 bases at J, with 17 bases in the middle. Germline CDR1 reads MNHEY; CDR2 reads SMNVEV (reference sequence). The length of the CDR3 is 14 residues. CDR3 protein: CASSSGSVAVGYTF. The CDR3, as DNA: TGTGCCAGCAGTTCAGGGAGCGTTGCGGTAGGCTACACCTTC.

V usage is TRBV7-3 and J usage is TRBJ2-3; D gene unclear. The CDR3 length is 13 residues. The ends were cut back, 8 bases at V and 0 bases at J, with 9 bases in the middle. CDR1 is SGHTA and CDR2 is FQGTGA in the germline V gene. CDR3 amino acids: CASGLGSTDTQYF. The CDR3 nucleotides read TGTGCCAGCGGGTTGGGGAGCACAGATACGCAGTATTTT.

The CDR3, as DNA: TGTGCCAGTAATAAGGACAGGGGCTATGGCTACACCTTC. Its translation is CASNKDRGYGYTF. This chain connects TRBV19 to TRBJ1-2; TRBD1 matches 9 bases. The CDR3 is 13 residues long. Germline assignment: CDR1 LNHDA and CDR2 SQIVND (reference sequence). Losses at the gene ends were 7 bases for V and 4 bases for J; bases not matched to a gene: 4.